This TCR beta chain was retrieved from a study of neurological immune-mediated disorders. Overall study findings and caveats: The absence of shared CDR3 amino acid sequences among expanded clones across subjects suggests private repertoires in all groups. HTLV-1-associated myelopathy ranked highest for TCR clonal expansion and multiple sclerosis lowest, beneath healthy controls.

The cDNA was generated through 5'RACE incorporating 10-nucleotide random UMIs. MiXCR, run by TCRdb on the 5' RACE reads, gives a single entry per CDR3 protein. Seen here are about 21,000 distinct CDR3 sequences, approximately 15% observed once, and the top ten hold approximately 15%. The CDR3 runs 21 residues. From germline, CDR1 is MDHEN and CDR2 SYDVKM. The V and J ends lost 6 bases and 4 bases, in that order; junction bases with no gene match: 21. This clonotype was picked up many times. As yet, its antigen is unknown. For the unsorted libraries, 2 million PBMCs stored at -80 C served as input. The sequenced sample was PBMCs. This TCR was sampled from a female donor with HTLV-1-associated myelopathy (HAM/TSP). J is TRBJ2-3 and V is TRBV28; 14 bases are a match to TRBD2. CDR3 loop: CASRPYRSPGLAGEVADTQYF. The CDR3 DNA sequence: TGTGCCAGCAGACCTTATCGATCACCGGGACTAGCGGGAGAAGTGGCAGATACGCAGTATTTT. Using reference TRBV28 and TRBJ2-3 for the parts outside the CDR3, the full variable domain is DVKVTQSSRYLVKRTGEKVFLECVQDMDHENMFWYRQDPGLGLRLIYFSYDVKMKEKGDIPEGYSVSREKKERFSLILESASTNQTSMYLCASRPYRSPGLAGEVADTQYFGPGTRLTVL.